A selection of T cell receptor beta chains follows, all from one sample in a study of blood T cell repertoires in COVID-19. Repertoires were generated with immunoSEQ multiplex PCR, while TCRdb's copy carries only in-frame clones and drops some. Of over 200,000 clones listed, 88% are singletons. Sequenced: peripheral blood. These receptors were collected from a woman in her 30s with acute or convalescent COVID-19. Both conserved end residues are part of each CDR3. D genes are given only for firm matches. Expanded clones get a size class; other rows say once, few or many, or leave the size out.

j_call	clone_size	v_call	d_call	cdr3_nt	cdr3_aa
TRBJ2-7	-	TRBV19	-	TGTGCCAGTAGTAGGGACTCGGCCTCCTACGAGCAGTACTTC	CASSRDSASYEQYF
TRBJ2-5	-	TRBV6-1	TRBD1	TGTGCCAGCAGTGAGGTCCAGACACGAGGGGGCCGAGAGACCCAGTACTTC	CASSEVQTRGGRETQYF
TRBJ2-5	-	TRBV15	TRBD1	TGTGCCACCAGCCCCCAAGGACAGGGCGGAGAGACCCAGTACTTC	CATSPQGQGGETQYF
TRBJ2-5	-	TRBV9	-	TGTGCCAGCAGCCTTCACCCAGGGGAGACCCAGTACTTC	CASSLHPGETQYF
TRBJ1-2	-	TRBV4-3	-	TGCGCCAGCAGCCAAGATCTAGACTATAACTATGGCTACACCTTC	CASSQDLDYNYGYTF
TRBJ2-3	-	TRBV7-9	-	TGTGCCAGCAGCTCCCTACCAGATACGCAGTATTTT	CASSSLPDTQYF
TRBJ1-1	-	TRBV12-3/TRBV12-4	-	TGTGCCATTATGGCAGGGTTCACTGAAGCTTTCTTT	CAIMAGFTEAFF
TRBJ1-2	once	TRBV29-1	-	TGCAGCGTTGAAATGCAGGGGAGATATGGCTACACCTTC	CSVEMQGRYGYTF
TRBJ2-1	-	TRBV19	TRBD1	TGTGCCACCGCGGGGTGGACAGGGGGAAAGGGTGAGCAGTTCTTC	CATAGWTGGKGEQFF
TRBJ2-1	-	TRBV9	TRBD2	TGTGCCAGCAGCGCCAGGACTAGCCCCGCCTACAATGAGCAGTTCTTC	CASSARTSPAYNEQFF
TRBJ2-5	-	TRBV5-1	-	TGCGCCAGCAGTCAGAACCAAGAGACCCAGTACTTC	CASSQNQETQYF
TRBJ2-1	-	TRBV18	TRBD2	TGTGCCAGCTCACTCAGGCTAGCGGACTCCTACAATGAGCAGTTCTTC	CASSLRLADSYNEQFF
TRBJ2-7	-	TRBV6-6	-	TGTGCCAGCAGACCCGGACTGTTCTACGAGCAGTACTTC	CASRPGLFYEQYF
TRBJ2-7	-	TRBV5-5	-	TGTGCCAGCAGCTTGGGGCAATACGAGCAGTACTTC	CASSLGQYEQYF
TRBJ2-1	-	TRBV27	-	TGTGCCAGCAGAAGCGCGGGTAGCTCCTACAATGAGCAGTTCTTC	CASRSAGSSYNEQFF
TRBJ2-2	-	TRBV5-1	-	TGCGCCAGCAGCTTGTCGACAAAGAACACCGGGGAGCTGTTTTTT	CASSLSTKNTGELFF
TRBJ2-2	-	TRBV7-8	-	TGTGCCAGCAGCTTAGTTCCCGGGGGCACCGGGGAGCTGTTTTTT	CASSLVPGGTGELFF
TRBJ2-7	few	TRBV7-9	-	TGTGCCAGCAGCTCTCAGGGAAGCGAGCAGTACTTC	CASSSQGSEQYF
TRBJ2-3	-	TRBV6-5	TRBD2	TGTGCCAGCACCAATCCGGGACTAGCGTCAGATACGCAGTATTTT	CASTNPGLASDTQYF
TRBJ2-7	-	TRBV5-1	TRBD1	TGCGCCAGCAGCTCAGGGACAGGCTACGAGCAGTACTTC	CASSSGTGYEQYF
TRBJ1-5	once	TRBV15	-	TGCGCCACCAGCAGAGTATGGAGTCAGCCCCAGCATTTT	CATSRVWSQPQHF
TRBJ1-2	-	TRBV4-2	-	TGTGCCAGCAGCCAAGATGAAGGGGATAACTATGGCTACACCTTC	CASSQDEGDNYGYTF
TRBJ2-5	-	TRBV27	TRBD2	TGTGCCAGCAGCCGGACTAGCGGGAAGGCGACCCAGTACTTC	CASSRTSGKATQYF
TRBJ2-2	-	TRBV5-6	-	TGTGCCAGCAGCTTGATGGGGGACTCAAACACCGGGGAGCTGTTTTTT	CASSLMGDSNTGELFF
TRBJ2-3	-	TRBV11-2	TRBD2	TGTGCCAGCAGCTTAGAGCGGACTAGCGGGAGGGCCGGTACGCAGTATTTT	CASSLERTSGRAGTQYF
TRBJ2-5	-	TRBV21-1	-	TGTGCCAGCAGCAAAGACGGAGAGACAGGGGGTTTCGAGACCCAGTACTTC	CASSKDGETGGFETQYF
TRBJ2-1	-	TRBV24-1	-	TGTGCCACCAGTGACAGAAAATCCTACAATGAGCAGTTCTTC	CATSDRKSYNEQFF
TRBJ2-1	once	TRBV6-2/TRBV6-3	TRBD2	TGTGCCAGCAGTAAACAGACTAGCAGGAATGAGCAGTTCTTC	CASSKQTSRNEQFF
TRBJ1-4	-	TRBV19	-	TGTGCCAGTAGTATGGGACTAGCAACTAATGAAAAACTGTTTTTT	CASSMGLATNEKLFF
TRBJ1-1	-	TRBV6-4	-	TGTGCCAGCAGTGTATCAGGGGCTGGTGAAGCTTTCTTT	CASSVSGAGEAFF
TRBJ2-2	-	TRBV30	-	TGTGCCTGGAGCCCCGGGAACACCGGGGAGCTGTTTTTT	CAWSPGNTGELFF
TRBJ2-6	once	TRBV7-6	-	TGTGCCAGCAGCCCGAGCCAGGGGTCTGGGGCCAACGTCCTGACTTTC	CASSPSQGSGANVLTF
TRBJ2-1	-	TRBV27	TRBD2	TGTGCCAGCAGTTTATCCAGGACTAGCGGGAGGGATTGGATCAATGAGCAGTTCTTC	CASSLSRTSGRDWINEQFF
TRBJ2-1	-	TRBV13	TRBD2	TGTGCCAGCAGCGAGGGACTAGTGTACTATGAGCAGTTCTTC	CASSEGLVYYEQFF
TRBJ1-1	once	TRBV29-1	TRBD1	TGCAGCGCCCCGGGACAGGCTAACACTGAAGCTTTCTTT	CSAPGQANTEAFF
TRBJ1-2	-	TRBV19	-	TGTGCCAGTAGTCTACAGGGTGCGGCTAACTATGGCTACACCTTC	CASSLQGAANYGYTF
TRBJ1-1	-	TRBV19	-	TGTGCCAGTAGCCAGGGGTTGAACACTGAAGCTTTCTTT	CASSQGLNTEAFF
TRBJ2-3	-	TRBV6-2/TRBV6-3	-	TGTGCCAGCAGTTATTGGGGTTCGAGAGGCGGGAGCACAGATACGCAGTATTTT	CASSYWGSRGGSTDTQYF
TRBJ2-7	-	TRBV5-1	TRBD2	TGCGCCAGCAGCTTGGTGGCACTAGCGGGAACTTCCTACGAGCAGTACTTC	CASSLVALAGTSYEQYF
TRBJ2-6	-	TRBV11-1	-	TGTGCCAGCAGCCCAGATTTCGGGGCTGGGGCCAACGTCCTGACTTTC	CASSPDFGAGANVLTF
TRBJ2-5	-	TRBV29-1	-	TGCAGCGTCGACCCTGCCTCGGGAGAGACCCAGTACTTC	CSVDPASGETQYF